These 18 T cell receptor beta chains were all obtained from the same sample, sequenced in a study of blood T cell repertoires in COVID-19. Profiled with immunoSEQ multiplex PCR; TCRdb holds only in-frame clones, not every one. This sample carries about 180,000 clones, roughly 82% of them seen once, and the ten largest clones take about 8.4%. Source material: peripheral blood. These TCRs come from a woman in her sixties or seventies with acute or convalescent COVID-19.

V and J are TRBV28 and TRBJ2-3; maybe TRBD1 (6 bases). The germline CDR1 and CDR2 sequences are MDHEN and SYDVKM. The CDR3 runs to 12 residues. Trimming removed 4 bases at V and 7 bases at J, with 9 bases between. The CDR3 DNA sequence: TGTGCCAGCAGTTCCCAGGGGAATACGCAGTATTTT. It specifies CASSSQGNTQYF.

CDR3 in DNA: TGTGCCAGCAGCTTGATGGCAGGGTCCTACAATGAGCAGTTCTTC. Protein: CASSLMAGSYNEQFF. The chain uses TRBV5-4 and TRBJ2-1, with a possible D match to TRBD1 (5 bases). Germline V gene sequence: CDR1 SGHNT, CDR2 YYREEE (reference sequence). The CDR3 extends over 15 amino acids. V was shortened by 1 base and J by 1 base, with 9 bases between the two germline ends.

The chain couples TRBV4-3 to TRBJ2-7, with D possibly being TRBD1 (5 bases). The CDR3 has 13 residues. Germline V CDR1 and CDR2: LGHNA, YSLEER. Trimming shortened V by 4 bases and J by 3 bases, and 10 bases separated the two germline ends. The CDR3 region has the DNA TGCGCCAGCAGCCTAAACAGGTACTACGAGCAGTACTTC. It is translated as CASSLNRYYEQYF.

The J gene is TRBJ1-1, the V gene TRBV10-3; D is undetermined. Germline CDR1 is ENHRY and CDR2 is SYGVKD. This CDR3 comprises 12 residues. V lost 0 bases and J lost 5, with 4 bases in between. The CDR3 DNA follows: TGTGCCATCAGTGAGTCACAGACTGAAGCTTTCTTT. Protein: CAISESQTEAFF.

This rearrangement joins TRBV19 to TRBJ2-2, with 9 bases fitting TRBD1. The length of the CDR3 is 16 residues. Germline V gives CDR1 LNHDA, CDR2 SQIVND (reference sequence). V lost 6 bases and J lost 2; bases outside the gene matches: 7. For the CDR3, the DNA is TGTGCCAGTAGGACACAAACAGGGGGCAACACCGGGGAGCTGTTTTTT. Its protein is CASRTQTGGNTGELFF. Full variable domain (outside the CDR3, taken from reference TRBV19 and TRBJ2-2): DGGITQSPKYLFRKEGQNVTLSCEQNLNHDAMYWYRQDPGQGLRLIYYSQIVNDFQKGDIAEGYSVSREKKESFPLTVTSAQKNPTAFYLCASRTQTGGNTGELFFGEGSRLTVL.

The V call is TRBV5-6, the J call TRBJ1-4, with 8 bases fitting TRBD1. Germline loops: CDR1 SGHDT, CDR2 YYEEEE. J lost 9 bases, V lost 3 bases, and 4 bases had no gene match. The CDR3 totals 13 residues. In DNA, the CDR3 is TGTGCCAGCAGCTCCTGGACAGGGAAAAAACTGTTTTTT. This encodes CASSSWTGKKLFF.

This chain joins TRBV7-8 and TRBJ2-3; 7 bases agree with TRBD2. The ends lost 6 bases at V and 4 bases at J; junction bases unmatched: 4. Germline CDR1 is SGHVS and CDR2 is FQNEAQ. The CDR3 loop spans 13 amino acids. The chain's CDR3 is CASRETSADTQYF. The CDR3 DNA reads TGTGCCAGCAGAGAAACTAGCGCAGATACGCAGTATTTT.

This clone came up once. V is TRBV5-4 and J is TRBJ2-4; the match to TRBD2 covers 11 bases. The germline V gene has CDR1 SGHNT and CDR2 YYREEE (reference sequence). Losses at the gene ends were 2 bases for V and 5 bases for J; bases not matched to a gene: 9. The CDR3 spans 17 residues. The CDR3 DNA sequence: TGTGCCAGCAGCTTTCATAGGGGTAGCGGGAGGGAAAACATTCAGTACTTC. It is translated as CASSFHRGSGRENIQYF.

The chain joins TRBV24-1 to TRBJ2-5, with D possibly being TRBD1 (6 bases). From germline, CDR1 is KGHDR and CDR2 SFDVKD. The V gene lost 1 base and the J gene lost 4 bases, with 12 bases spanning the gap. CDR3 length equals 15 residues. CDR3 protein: CATSDFGGAGETQYF. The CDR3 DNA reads TGTGCCACCAGTGATTTTGGGGGCGCGGGAGAGACCCAGTACTTC.

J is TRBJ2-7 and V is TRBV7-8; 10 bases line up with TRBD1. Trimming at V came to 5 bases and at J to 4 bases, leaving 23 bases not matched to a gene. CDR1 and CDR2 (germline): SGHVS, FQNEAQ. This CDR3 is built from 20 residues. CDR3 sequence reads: CASSPKKDGIWDRGQYEQYF. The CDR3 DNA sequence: TGTGCCAGCAGCCCAAAAAAGGATGGTATATGGGACAGGGGTCAATACGAGCAGTACTTC.

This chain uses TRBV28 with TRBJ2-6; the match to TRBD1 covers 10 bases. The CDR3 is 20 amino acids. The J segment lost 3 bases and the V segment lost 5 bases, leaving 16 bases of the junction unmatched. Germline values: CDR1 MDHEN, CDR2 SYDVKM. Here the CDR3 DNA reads TGTGCCAGCAGTACTCATCCCCCACGACAGGGGGCGGGTGGGGCCAACGTCCTGACTTTC. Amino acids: CASSTHPPRQGAGGANVLTF.

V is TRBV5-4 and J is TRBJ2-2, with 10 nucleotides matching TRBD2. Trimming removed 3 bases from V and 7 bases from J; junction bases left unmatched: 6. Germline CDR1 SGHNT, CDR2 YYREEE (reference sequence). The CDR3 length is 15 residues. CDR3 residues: CASSSKREGLGELFF. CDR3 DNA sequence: TGTGCCAGCAGCTCGAAGCGGGAGGGCCTCGGGGAGCTGTTTTTT.

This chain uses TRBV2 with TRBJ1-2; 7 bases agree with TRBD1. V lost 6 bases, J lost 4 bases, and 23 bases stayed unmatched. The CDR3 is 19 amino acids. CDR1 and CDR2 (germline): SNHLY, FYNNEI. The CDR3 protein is CASRGETRTGHTLFYGYTF. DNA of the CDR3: TGTGCCAGCAGGGGGGAGACCAGGACAGGACACACACTTTTCTATGGCTACACCTTC.

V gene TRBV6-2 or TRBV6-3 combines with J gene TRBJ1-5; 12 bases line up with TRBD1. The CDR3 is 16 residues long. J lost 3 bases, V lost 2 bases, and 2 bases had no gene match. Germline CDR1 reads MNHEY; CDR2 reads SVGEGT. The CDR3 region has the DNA TGTGCCAGCAGTTACCGGGGACAGGGGGCCAATCAGCCCCAGCATTTT. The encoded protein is CASSYRGQGANQPQHF.

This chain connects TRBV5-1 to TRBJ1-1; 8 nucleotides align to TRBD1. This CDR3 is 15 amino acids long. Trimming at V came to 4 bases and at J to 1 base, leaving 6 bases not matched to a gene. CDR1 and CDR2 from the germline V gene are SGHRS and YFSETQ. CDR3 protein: CASSPRTGRNTEAFF. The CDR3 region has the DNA TGCGCCAGCAGCCCCCGGACAGGGAGGAACACTGAAGCTTTCTTT. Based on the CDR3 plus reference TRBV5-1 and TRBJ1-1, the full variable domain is KAGVTQTPRYLIKTRGQQVTLSCSPISGHRSVSWYQQTPGQGLQFLFEYFSETQRNKGNFPGRFSGRQFSNSRSEMNVSTLELGDSALYLCASSPRTGRNTEAFFGQGTRLTVV.

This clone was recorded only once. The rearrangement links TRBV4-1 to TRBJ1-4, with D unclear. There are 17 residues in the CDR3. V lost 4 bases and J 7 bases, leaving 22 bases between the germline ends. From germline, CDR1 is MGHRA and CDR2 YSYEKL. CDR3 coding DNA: TGCGCCAGCAGCCTATTTCCTGTCGGGTTTTCGGGTGAAAAACTGTTTTTT. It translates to CASSLFPVGFSGEKLFF.

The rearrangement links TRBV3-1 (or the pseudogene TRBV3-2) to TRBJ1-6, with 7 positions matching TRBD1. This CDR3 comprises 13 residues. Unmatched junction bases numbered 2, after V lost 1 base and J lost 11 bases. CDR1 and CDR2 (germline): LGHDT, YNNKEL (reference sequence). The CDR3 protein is CASSQVQGAPLHF. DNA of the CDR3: TGTGCCAGCAGCCAAGTGCAGGGGGCACCCCTCCACTTT.

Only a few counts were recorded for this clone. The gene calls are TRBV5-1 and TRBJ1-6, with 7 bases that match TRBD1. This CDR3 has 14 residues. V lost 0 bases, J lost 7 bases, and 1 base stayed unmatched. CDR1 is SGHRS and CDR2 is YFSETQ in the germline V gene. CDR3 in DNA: TGCGCCAGCAGCTTGGGACAGGGCAATTCACCCCTCCACTTT. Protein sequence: CASSLGQGNSPLHF.